The 13 T cell receptor beta chains listed next were all sequenced from one sample in a study of blood T cell repertoires in COVID-19 (dated by TCRdb to the early 2020s). The library was made by the immunoSEQ multiplex PCR assay. The table comes from immuneACCESS by way of TCRdb, which keeps in-frame sequences with V and J called. Part of the clones is missing from these tables; in studies checked, under half for an unresolved V gene and the rest for unknown reasons. The sample table contains over 120,000 clones; only one count was recorded for more than 75% of them. About 5.1% of the sample is taken by the ten largest. The sample was peripheral blood. The receptor set was obtained from a human donor in a cohort sampled during active COVID-19.

This chain joins TRBV29-1 and TRBJ1-2, with 8 positions matching TRBD1. The J segment lost 7 bases and the V segment lost 3 bases, leaving 7 bases of the junction unmatched. CDR1 and CDR2 (germline): SQVTM, ANQGSEA. The CDR3 has 13 residues. The CDR3 DNA reads TGCAGCGTTGAGGACAGGGAGTTTACTGGCTACACCTTC. It codes for CSVEDREFTGYTF.

The chain carries TRBV7-8 and TRBJ2-7; D is perhaps TRBD1 (6 bases). Germline V CDR1 and CDR2: SGHVS, FQNEAQ. This CDR3 region has 13 residues. Trimming left V 5 bases short and J 2 bases short, with 10 bases between. The CDR3 coding sequence is TGTGCCAGCAGCATGACAGGTCCCTACGAGCAGTACTTC. It codes for CASSMTGPYEQYF.

This rearrangement joins TRBV9 to TRBJ1-2; 7 bases fit TRBD1. There are 16 residues in the CDR3. Per the germline V gene, CDR1 is SGDLS and CDR2 is YYNGEE. V shed 5 bases, J shed 5 bases, and the junction held 15 bases outside the gene matches. CDR3 residues: CASRDFRQGAGYGYTF. The CDR3 DNA reads as TGTGCCAGCAGGGACTTTAGACAGGGCGCAGGGTATGGCTACACCTTC.

This sequence joins TRBV27 and TRBJ2-7, with 7 bases matching TRBD2. The germline V gene encodes CDR1 MNHEY and CDR2 SMNVEV (reference sequence). The CDR3 loop spans 21 amino acids. V shed 5 bases and J 3 bases; nucleotides not matched to a gene: 28. CDR3 sequence: CASSPDSREGFFSGGFYEQYF. DNA of the CDR3: TGTGCCAGCAGTCCAGATTCTAGGGAGGGGTTTTTCTCGGGGGGATTCTACGAGCAGTACTTC.

The table lists this clone with a few counts. The chain couples TRBV7-8 to TRBJ1-5; D not certain. The CDR3 loop spans 14 amino acids. V was pared by 5 bases and J by 5 bases, with 13 bases between. The germline CDR1 and CDR2 sequences are SGHVS and FQNEAQ. CDR3 DNA sequence: TGTGCCAGCAGCAAGAAGCGGAGGGATCAGCCCCAGCATTTT. Protein: CASSKKRRDQPQHF.

The gene calls are TRBV3-1 (or the pseudogene TRBV3-2) and TRBJ2-5; 10 bases agree with TRBD2. The CDR3 runs to 16 residues. Trimming cost V 0 bases and J 5 bases; bases outside gene matches: 6. The V gene's germline CDR1 is LGHDT and CDR2 YNNKEL (reference sequence). The CDR3 here is CASSQDFLAGEETQYF. Written as DNA, the CDR3 is TGTGCCAGCAGCCAAGATTTTCTAGCGGGAGAGGAGACCCAGTACTTC.

The chain carries TRBV5-1 and TRBJ2-3; a weak D match, TRBD1 (5 bases). Trimming stripped 10 bases from V and 2 bases from J, with 14 bases between. Looked up from germline, CDR1 is SGHRS and CDR2 is YFSETQ. The length of the CDR3 is 13 residues. The CDR3 spells CASWGSFTDTQYF. The CDR3 DNA sequence: TGCGCCTCTTGGGGCAGCTTCACAGATACGCAGTATTTT.

The V call is TRBV7-9, the J call TRBJ1-1, with 7 bases identical to TRBD1. After removal of 5 bases from V and 8 bases from J, the junction contained 11 bases not matched to a gene. The CDR3 has 14 residues. In germline, CDR1 is SEHNR, CDR2 FQNEAQ (reference sequence). CDR3 loop: CASSVGTEEPEAFF. The CDR3 DNA reads TGTGCCAGCAGCGTCGGGACAGAAGAACCAGAAGCTTTCTTT.

The chain is built from TRBV28 and TRBJ2-4; D is unresolved. The CDR3 is made up of 13 amino acids. V shed 2 bases and J shed 4 bases, with 6 bases lying between them. Germline CDR1 MDHEN, CDR2 SYDVKM. The CDR3 region is CASSLRGKNIQYF. The CDR3 bases are TGTGCCAGCAGTTTACGAGGAAAAAACATTCAGTACTTC.

This clone was found a few times. The J gene is TRBJ1-2, the V gene TRBV18, with 7 positions matching TRBD1. Trimming cost V 4 bases and J 5 bases; bases outside gene matches: 10. CDR3 length: 15 residues. Germline V gives CDR1 KGHSH, CDR2 LQKENI. CDR3 loop: CASSQKLTGEYGYTF. CDR3 DNA sequence: TGTGCCAGCTCACAGAAGCTTACAGGGGAATATGGCTACACCTTC.

The chain is built from TRBV6-6 and TRBJ1-1, with 10 bases aligning to TRBD1. CDR3 length: 13 residues. The J segment lost 4 bases and the V segment lost 6 bases, leaving 2 bases of the junction unmatched. The germline V gene has CDR1 MNHNY and CDR2 SVGAGI (reference sequence). Written as DNA, the CDR3 is TGTGCCAGCAGACGGGACAGGGGCACTGAAGCTTTCTTT. Protein sequence: CASRRDRGTEAFF.

V usage is TRBV11-2 and J usage is TRBJ1-4, with no clear D. CDR3 length equals 16 residues. From germline, CDR1 is SGHAT and CDR2 FQNNGV. The V and J ends lost 5 bases and 4 bases respectively, with 17 bases between them. CDR3 DNA sequence: TGTGCCAGCAGCCGCGGGGTTCGAACAAATAATGAAAAACTGTTTTTT. This sequence encodes CASSRGVRTNNEKLFF.

This chain joins TRBV7-9 and TRBJ2-5, with a possible D match to TRBD1 (6 bases). Trimming pared 0 bases from V and 3 bases from J, leaving 17 bases between. Per germline, CDR1 SEHNR and CDR2 FQNEAQ (reference sequence). CDR3 length: 17 amino acids. The CDR3 is CASSLATSWKGEETQYF. CDR3 sequence (DNA): TGTGCCAGCAGCTTAGCGACGAGCTGGAAGGGGGAAGAGACCCAGTACTTC.